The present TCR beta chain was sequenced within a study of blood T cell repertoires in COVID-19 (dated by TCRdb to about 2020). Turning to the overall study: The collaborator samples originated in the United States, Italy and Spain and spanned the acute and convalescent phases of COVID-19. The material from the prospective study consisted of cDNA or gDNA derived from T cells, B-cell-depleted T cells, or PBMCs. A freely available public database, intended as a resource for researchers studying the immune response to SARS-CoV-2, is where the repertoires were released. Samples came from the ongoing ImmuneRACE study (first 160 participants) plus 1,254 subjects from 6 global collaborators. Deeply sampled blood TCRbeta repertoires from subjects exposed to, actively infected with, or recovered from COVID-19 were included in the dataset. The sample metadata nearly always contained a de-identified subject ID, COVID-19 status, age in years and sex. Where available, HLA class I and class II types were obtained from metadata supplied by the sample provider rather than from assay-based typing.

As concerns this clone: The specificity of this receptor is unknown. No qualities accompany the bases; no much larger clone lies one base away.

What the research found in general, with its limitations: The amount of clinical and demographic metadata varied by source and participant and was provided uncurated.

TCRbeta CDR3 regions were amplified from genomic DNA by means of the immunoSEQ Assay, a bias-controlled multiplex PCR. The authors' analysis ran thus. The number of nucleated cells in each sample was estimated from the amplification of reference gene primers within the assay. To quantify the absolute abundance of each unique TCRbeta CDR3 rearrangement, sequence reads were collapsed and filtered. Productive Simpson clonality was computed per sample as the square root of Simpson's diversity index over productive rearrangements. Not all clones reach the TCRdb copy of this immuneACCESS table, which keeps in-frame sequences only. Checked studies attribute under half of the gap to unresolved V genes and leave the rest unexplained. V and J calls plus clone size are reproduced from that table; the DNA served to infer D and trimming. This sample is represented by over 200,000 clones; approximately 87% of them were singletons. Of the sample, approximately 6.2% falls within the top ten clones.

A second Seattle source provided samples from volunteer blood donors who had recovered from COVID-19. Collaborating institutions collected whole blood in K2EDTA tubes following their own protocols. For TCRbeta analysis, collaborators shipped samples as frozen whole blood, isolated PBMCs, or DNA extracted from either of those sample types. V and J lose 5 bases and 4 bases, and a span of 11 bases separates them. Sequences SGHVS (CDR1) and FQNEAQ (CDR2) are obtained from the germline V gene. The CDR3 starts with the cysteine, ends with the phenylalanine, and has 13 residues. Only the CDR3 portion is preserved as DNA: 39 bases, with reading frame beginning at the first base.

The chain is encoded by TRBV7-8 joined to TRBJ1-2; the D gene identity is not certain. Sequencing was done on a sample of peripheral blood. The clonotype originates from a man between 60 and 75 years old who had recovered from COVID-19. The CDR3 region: CASSPLIGYGYTF. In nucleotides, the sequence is TGTGCCAGCAGCCCACTAATTGGCTATGGCTACACCTTC.